This T cell receptor beta chain was identified during a study of PD-L1 blockade in urothelial cancer. The assay was immunoSEQ multiplex PCR, and TCRdb's table has in-frame clones only and misses some. This table has under 100,000 clones, more than 75% appearing once. The cohort comprised individuals with locally advanced or metastatic urothelial carcinoma. This clone has just a few counts. CDR3 length equals 15 residues. Unmatched junction bases numbered 4, after V lost 2 bases and J lost 4 bases. CDR1 and CDR2 from the germline V gene are SGDLS and YYNGEE. The input for sequencing was PBMCs, taken around atezolizumab (anti-PD-L1) treatment. The V call is TRBV9, the J call TRBJ2-5, with 11 bases fitting TRBD2. This clonotype originated in a man in his 70s with urothelial cancer. CDR3 bases: TGTGCCAGCAGCGTCAGAGGACTAGCGGGAGAGACCCAGTACTTC. Its translation: CASSVRGLAGETQYF.